Below, 2 T cell receptor beta chains from the same sample are listed, as sequenced in a study of blood T cell repertoires in COVID-19. Sequencing used immunoSEQ multiplex PCR; TCRdb keeps in-frame clones, though not all of them. This table holds 200,000 to 300,000 clones, around 86% found once. Sequencing input: PBMCs or T cells enriched from blood (not recorded which). The receptor source for this set is a woman aged 40 to 49 with acute COVID-19.

This clone has only one observation. The chain uses TRBV7-9 and TRBJ1-2, with 8 nucleotides matching TRBD1. The CDR3 extends over 15 amino acids. Trimming took 5 bases from V and 6 from J; bases not matched to a gene: 11. In germline, CDR1 is SEHNR, CDR2 FQNEAQ (reference sequence). CDR3 loop: CASSTRTGPYNGYTF. CDR3 DNA: TGTGCCAGCAGCACCCGGACAGGGCCCTATAATGGCTACACCTTC.

The gene calls are TRBV5-1 and TRBJ2-2, with 7 bases lining up with TRBD1. The CDR3 has 15 amino acids. V gave up 0 bases and J gave up 3 bases; unmatched junction bases: 2. CDR1 and CDR2 from the germline V gene are SGHRS and YFSETQ. CDR3 amino acids: CASSLGQGDTGELFF. As DNA, the CDR3 is TGCGCCAGCAGCTTGGGACAGGGAGACACCGGGGAGCTGTTTTTT.